The 20 T cell receptor beta chains below were found in one sample sequenced in a study of shared clonotypes between healthy human individuals. Sequenced by immunoSEQ multiplex PCR; TCRdb stores in-frame clones only, minus some. The sample records roughly 2.5 million clones, 85% to 95% being singletons. Sequencing input: naive CD4+ T cells sorted from blood. Subset here: CD45RA+ positively selected. These receptors were collected from a man younger than 35 in good health.

The chain uses TRBV7-9 and TRBJ2-7; 7 bases align to TRBD1. V dropped 1 base and J dropped 3; count of bases not matched to a gene: 9. The germline V gene has CDR1 SEHNR and CDR2 FQNEAQ (reference sequence). This CDR3 region has 16 residues. CDR3 in amino acids: CASSLEIQGTNYEQYF. The CDR3 DNA reads TGTGCCAGCAGCTTAGAGATACAGGGGACGAACTACGAGCAGTACTTC.

The V and J genes are TRBV5-1 and TRBJ2-4, with 10 bases matching TRBD1. Germline assignment: CDR1 SGHRS and CDR2 YFSETQ. J lost 9 bases, V lost 1 base, and 16 bases had no gene match. The CDR3 spans 18 residues. The CDR3 spells CASSLSQGQGSGITIQYF. CDR3 DNA sequence: TGCGCCAGCAGCTTGTCACAGGGACAGGGGTCGGGAATTACCATTCAGTACTTC.

With respect to this clone: The sample carries other DNA sequences with the same CDR3. This chain joins TRBV2 and TRBJ2-7; 9 positions agree with TRBD1. Germline CDR1 is SNHLY and CDR2 is FYNNEI. Unmatched junction bases numbered 5, after V lost 5 bases and J lost 3 bases. The CDR3 is 14 residues long. The CDR3 loop is CASSPGTGRYEQYF. The CDR3 coding sequence is TGTGCCAGCAGTCCCGGGACAGGGCGCTACGAGCAGTACTTC.

This clone was seen only once. The chain recombines TRBV25-1 with TRBJ1-1; 9 nucleotides match TRBD1. After removal of 4 bases from V and 5 bases from J, the junction contained 5 bases not matched to a gene. The CDR3 is 14 residues long. Germline V lookup: CDR1 MGHDK, CDR2 SYGVNS. This chain's CDR3 is CASSGDRVGTEAFF. The CDR3, as DNA: TGTGCCAGCAGTGGGGACAGGGTTGGGACTGAAGCTTTCTTT.

This clone has just one count. The V call is TRBV7-2, the J call TRBJ2-2; D is ambiguous. Germline CDR1 reads SGHTA; CDR2 reads FQGNSA. This CDR3 has 12 amino acids. The V end was cut by 3 bases, the J end by 6 bases, with 5 bases between. As DNA, the CDR3 is TGTGCCAGCAGCTTCTGGGCCGGGGAGCTGTTTTTT. Amino acid sequence: CASSFWAGELFF.

The J gene is TRBJ2-7, the V gene TRBV28; D call uncertain. Between the trimmed V and J ends, which lost 1 base and 4 bases, there was a span of 5 bases. CDR1 is MDHEN, CDR2 SYDVKM, per germline. This CDR3 region has 12 residues. CDR3 amino acids: CASSLYGYEQYF. In DNA form, the CDR3 reads TGTGCCAGCAGTTTATACGGTTACGAGCAGTACTTC. The full variable domain, in which reference TRBV28 and TRBJ2-7 provide the parts outside the CDR3, is DVKVTQSSRYLVKRTGEKVFLECVQDMDHENMFWYRQDPGLGLRLIYFSYDVKMKEKGDIPEGYSVSREKKERFSLILESASTNQTSMYLCASSLYGYEQYFGPGTRLTVT.

This chain connects TRBV9 to TRBJ2-2; 7 nucleotides line up with TRBD1. The CDR3 is made up of 15 amino acids. Per the germline V gene, CDR1 is SGDLS and CDR2 is YYNGEE. V shed 4 bases, J shed 4 bases, and the junction held 7 bases outside the gene matches. CDR3 sequence reads: CASSSRQGATGELFF. The CDR3 region has the DNA TGTGCCAGCAGCTCCCGACAGGGAGCCACCGGGGAGCTGTTTTTT.

This chain links TRBV5-4 with TRBJ2-6; 12 bases map to TRBD1. There are 17 residues in the CDR3. V shed 5 bases, J shed 2 bases, and the junction held 5 bases outside the gene matches. Germline values: CDR1 SGHNT, CDR2 YYREEE (reference sequence). The CDR3 DNA reads TGTGCCAGCAGGTTACGGGACAGGGGGCCTGGGGCCAACGTCCTGACTTTC. Encoded protein: CASRLRDRGPGANVLTF.

The chain combines TRBV5-1 with TRBJ2-2; perhaps TRBD2 as D (6 bases). Between the trimmed V and J ends, which lost 4 bases and 7 bases, there was a span of 17 bases. Germline CDR1 SGHRS, CDR2 YFSETQ. The CDR3 runs 15 residues. The CDR3 region is CASSITTSSGGELFF. The CDR3 DNA is TGCGCCAGCAGCATCACTACTAGCTCGGGCGGGGAGCTGTTTTTT. The whole variable domain, filled in from reference TRBV5-1 and TRBJ2-2, reads KAGVTQTPRYLIKTRGQQVTLSCSPISGHRSVSWYQQTPGQGLQFLFEYFSETQRNKGNFPGRFSGRQFSNSRSEMNVSTLELGDSALYLCASSITTSSGGELFFGEGSRLTVL.

The chain is built from TRBV2 and TRBJ2-2; D may correspond to TRBD1 or TRBD2 (5 bases each). CDR3 length: 14 residues. Germline-derived CDR1 and CDR2 are SNHLY and FYNNEI. V lost 4 bases to trimming and J lost 0 bases, with 6 bases between them. CDR3 sequence: CASSGDANTGELFF. The CDR3 DNA follows: TGTGCCAGCAGTGGGGACGCGAACACCGGGGAGCTGTTTTTT.

This clone was recorded a few times. The V gene is TRBV4-1, the J gene TRBJ1-6, with TRBD1 as a possible D gene (6 bases). The CDR3 covers 13 residues. V was clipped by 2 bases and J by 10 bases, with 9 bases between them. Germline loops: CDR1 MGHRA, CDR2 YSYEKL. The CDR3 nucleotides are TGCGCCAGCAGCCAACCTACAGGGTCACCCCTCCACTTT. It encodes CASSQPTGSPLHF.

The CDR3 spells CASSFWTEETQYF. The CDR3 region has the DNA TGTGCCAGCAGTTTTTGGACAGAAGAGACCCAGTACTTC. The J gene is TRBJ2-5, the V gene TRBV2, with D maybe TRBD1 (6 bases). The CDR3 runs 13 residues. CDR1 is SNHLY and CDR2 is FYNNEI in the germline V gene. V was pared by 5 bases and J by 3 bases, with 10 bases between.

V gene TRBV7-6 combines with J gene TRBJ2-7; D could derive from TRBD1 or TRBD2 (6 bases each). The CDR3 has 15 residues. V lost 5 bases, J lost 1 base, and 15 bases lay in between. Germline V gene lookup returns CDR1 SGHVS and CDR2 FNYEAQ. The CDR3 DNA sequence: TGTGCCAGCAGCCCCATGTCGGGGGCTTCCTACGAGCAGTACTTC. Protein sequence: CASSPMSGASYEQYF. The whole variable domain, filled in from reference TRBV7-6 and TRBJ2-7, reads GAGVSQSPRYKVTKRGQDVALRCDPISGHVSLYWYRQALGQGPEFLTYFNYEAQQDKSGLPNDRFSAERPEGSISTLTIQRTEQRDSAMYRCASSPMSGASYEQYFGPGTRLTVT.

The table lists this clone with a count of one. The genes are TRBV19 and TRBJ1-2; 9 bases agree with TRBD1. V was pared by 2 bases and J by 7 bases, with 2 bases of the junction left unmatched. The CDR3 spans 13 residues. Germline CDR1 LNHDA, CDR2 SQIVND (reference sequence). The CDR3 protein is CASSITGGVGYTF. CDR3 nucleotides: TGTGCCAGTAGTATAACAGGGGGCGTTGGCTACACCTTC.

This clone appeared once. Other DNA sequences of this sample code for an identical CDR3. The V call is TRBV2, the J call TRBJ2-1; tentative D call: TRBD2 (6 bases). V was shortened by 4 bases and J by 1 base, with 8 bases between the two germline ends. Germline V gene lookup returns CDR1 SNHLY and CDR2 FYNNEI. The CDR3 consists of 14 residues. The CDR3 sequence: CASSGGVSYNEQFF. For the CDR3, the DNA is TGTGCCAGCAGTGGCGGGGTTTCCTACAATGAGCAGTTCTTC.

The CDR3 reads CASSFQGIGYEQYF. In nucleotides, the CDR3 is TGTGCCAGCAGTTTTCAGGGTATAGGCTACGAGCAGTACTTC. V gene TRBV27 combines with J gene TRBJ2-7, with D possibly TRBD1 on 5 matching bases. V shed 3 bases and J shed 3 bases, with 12 bases lying between them. The CDR3 contains 14 residues. The V gene's germline CDR1 is MNHEY and CDR2 SMNVEV (reference sequence).

CDR3 sequence: CGGQARSGANVLTF. The CDR3 DNA sequence: TGTGGAGGACAGGCCCGCTCTGGGGCCAACGTCCTGACTTTC. The gene calls are TRBV30 and TRBJ2-6, with 7 bases identical to TRBD1. CDR1 and CDR2 from the germline V gene are GTSNPN and SVGIG (reference sequence). The CDR3 length is 14 residues.

This clone was seen just once. The gene calls are TRBV4-3 and TRBJ1-5, with D maybe TRBD1 (6 bases). V shed 0 bases and J shed 2 bases, with 11 bases lying between them. Germline lookup yields CDR1 LGHNA and CDR2 YSLEER. CDR3 length equals 16 residues. The DNA of the CDR3 is TGCGCCAGCAGCCAAGAAGGGGGTTTAGGCAATCAGCCCCAGCATTTT. Encoded protein: CASSQEGGLGNQPQHF.

J is TRBJ2-7 and V is TRBV19; D could derive from TRBD1 or TRBD2 (5 bases each). Trimming removed 3 bases from V and 2 bases from J, with 11 bases in between. The CDR3 has 14 residues. The V gene's germline CDR1 is LNHDA and CDR2 SQIVND (reference sequence). The CDR3: CASSIEGTAYEQYF. Here the CDR3 DNA reads TGTGCCAGTAGTATTGAGGGGACGGCCTACGAGCAGTACTTC.

V is TRBV11-2 and J is TRBJ1-4; 7 bases map to TRBD1. The V and J ends lost 6 bases and 1 base, in that order; junction bases with no gene match: 11. Germline V gene sequence: CDR1 SGHAT, CDR2 FQNNGV. The CDR3 is 17 amino acids. CDR3 in DNA: TGTGCCAGCAGTGTACTTGACAGGGAGATAACTAATGAAAAACTGTTTTTT. Encoded protein: CASSVLDREITNEKLFF.